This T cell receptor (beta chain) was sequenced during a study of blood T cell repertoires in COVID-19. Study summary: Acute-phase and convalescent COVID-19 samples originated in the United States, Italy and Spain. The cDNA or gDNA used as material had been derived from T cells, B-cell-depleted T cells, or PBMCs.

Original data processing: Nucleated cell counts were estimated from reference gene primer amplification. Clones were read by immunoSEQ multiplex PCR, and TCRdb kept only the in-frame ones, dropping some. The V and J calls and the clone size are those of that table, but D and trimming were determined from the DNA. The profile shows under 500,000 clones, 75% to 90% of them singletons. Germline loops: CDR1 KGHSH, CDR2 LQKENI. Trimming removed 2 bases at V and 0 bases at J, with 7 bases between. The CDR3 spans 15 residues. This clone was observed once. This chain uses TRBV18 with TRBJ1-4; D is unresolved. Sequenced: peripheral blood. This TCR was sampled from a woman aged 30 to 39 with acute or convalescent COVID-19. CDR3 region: CASSPEGATNEKLFF. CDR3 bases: TGTGCCAGCTCACCAGAGGGAGCAACTAATGAAAAACTGTTTTTT.